This passage covers 3 T cell receptor beta chains from one sample sequenced in a study of beta chain features in type 1 diabetes. The investigators reverse transcribed all of the isolated RNA, so they sequenced expressed TCRB transcripts. Here immunoSEQ multiplex PCR was the method, and the copy in TCRdb shows in-frame clones only, minus some. Counted here are around 500,000 clones, about 10% occurring once; the ten biggest clones make up around 0.05%. The sample taken for sequencing was naive CD4+ T cells from blood. The receptors shown here come from a woman aged 18 to 35 in good health.

The CDR3 DNA reads as TGCGCCAGCAGTCCAGGGCCAATTCAGCCCCAGCATTTT. Protein sequence: CASSPGPIQPQHF. V and J are TRBV5-1 and TRBJ1-5; tentative D call: TRBD1 (5 bases). Germline CDR1 is SGHRS and CDR2 is YFSETQ. Trimming pared 5 bases from V and 6 bases from J, leaving 12 bases between. The CDR3 has 13 amino acids.

The V gene is TRBV28, the J gene TRBJ1-5, with D possibly matching TRBD1 (5 bases). Per the germline V gene, CDR1 is MDHEN and CDR2 is SYDVKM. The CDR3 runs 18 residues. Between the trimmed V and J ends, which lost 5 bases and 3 bases, there was a span of 23 bases. The chain's CDR3 is CASSPLIPGRGPNQPQHF. In nucleotides, the CDR3 is TGTGCCAGCAGTCCACTCATCCCGGGTCGGGGACCCAATCAGCCCCAGCATTTT.

This rearrangement joins TRBV5-1 to TRBJ2-3; 7 bases agree with TRBD2. V lost 0 bases and J lost 2; bases outside the gene matches: 6. There are 16 residues in the CDR3. Germline CDR1 SGHRS, CDR2 YFSETQ. The CDR3 sequence is CASSLVSGLTTDTQYF. The CDR3 region has the DNA TGCGCCAGCAGCTTGGTTAGCGGGCTTACCACAGATACGCAGTATTTT.